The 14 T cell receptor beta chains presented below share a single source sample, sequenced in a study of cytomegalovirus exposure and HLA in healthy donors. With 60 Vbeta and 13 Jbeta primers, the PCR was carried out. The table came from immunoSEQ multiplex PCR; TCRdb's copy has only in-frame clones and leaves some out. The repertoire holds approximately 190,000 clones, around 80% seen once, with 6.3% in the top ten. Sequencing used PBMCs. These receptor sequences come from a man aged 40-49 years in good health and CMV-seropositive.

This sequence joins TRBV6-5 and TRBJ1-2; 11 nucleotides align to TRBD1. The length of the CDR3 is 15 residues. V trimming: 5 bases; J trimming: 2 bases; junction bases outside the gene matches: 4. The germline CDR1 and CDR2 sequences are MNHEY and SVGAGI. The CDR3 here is CASSTRDRGNYGYTF. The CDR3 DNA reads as TGTGCCAGCAGTACTAGGGACAGGGGGAACTATGGCTACACCTTC.

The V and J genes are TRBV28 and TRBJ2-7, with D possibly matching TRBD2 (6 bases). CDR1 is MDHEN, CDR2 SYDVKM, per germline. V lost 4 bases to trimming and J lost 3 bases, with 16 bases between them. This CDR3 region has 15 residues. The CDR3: CASSSPGGPLYEQYF. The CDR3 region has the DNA TGTGCCAGCAGTTCGCCCGGGGGTCCCCTCTACGAGCAGTACTTC.

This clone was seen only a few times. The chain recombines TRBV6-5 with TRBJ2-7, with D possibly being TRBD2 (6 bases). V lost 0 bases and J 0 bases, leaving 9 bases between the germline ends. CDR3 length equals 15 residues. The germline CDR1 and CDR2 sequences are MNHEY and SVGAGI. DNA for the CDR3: TGTGCCAGCAGTTACTCTAGCGGTAGCTCCTACGAGCAGTACTTC. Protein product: CASSYSSGSSYEQYF.

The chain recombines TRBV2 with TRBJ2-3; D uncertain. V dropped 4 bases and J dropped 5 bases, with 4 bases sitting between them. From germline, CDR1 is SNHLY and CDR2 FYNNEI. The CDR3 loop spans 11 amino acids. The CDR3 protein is CASSGRDTQYF. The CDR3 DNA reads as TGTGCCAGCAGTGGGAGAGATACGCAGTATTTT.

CDR3 DNA sequence: TGTTCCAGTACGCCGGGACAGGGGACTGAAAAACTGTTTTTT. Amino acid sequence: CSSTPGQGTEKLFF. J is TRBJ1-4 and V is TRBV7-5; the table's D gene call, TRBD1, was not cross checked with the DNA. TRBV7-5 represents a pseudogene. The CDR3 has 14 residues.

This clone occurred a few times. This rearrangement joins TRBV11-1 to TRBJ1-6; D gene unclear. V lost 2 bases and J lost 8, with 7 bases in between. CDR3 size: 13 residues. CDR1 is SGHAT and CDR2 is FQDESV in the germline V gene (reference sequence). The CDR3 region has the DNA TGTGCCAGCAGCTTAACTAGAGATTCACCCCTCCACTTT. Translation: CASSLTRDSPLHF.

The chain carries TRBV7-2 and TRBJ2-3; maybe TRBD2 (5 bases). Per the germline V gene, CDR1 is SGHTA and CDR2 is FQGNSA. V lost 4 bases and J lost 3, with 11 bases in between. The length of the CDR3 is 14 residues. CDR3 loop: CASSSWTVTDTQYF. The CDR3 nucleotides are TGTGCCAGCAGCTCCTGGACTGTAACAGATACGCAGTATTTT.

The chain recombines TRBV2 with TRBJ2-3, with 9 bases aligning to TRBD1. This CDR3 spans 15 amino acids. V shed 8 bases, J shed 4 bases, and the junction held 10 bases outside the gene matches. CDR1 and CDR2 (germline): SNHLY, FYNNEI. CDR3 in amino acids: CASGWGGQGADTQYF. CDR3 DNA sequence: TGTGCCAGCGGATGGGGGGGACAGGGTGCAGATACGCAGTATTTT.

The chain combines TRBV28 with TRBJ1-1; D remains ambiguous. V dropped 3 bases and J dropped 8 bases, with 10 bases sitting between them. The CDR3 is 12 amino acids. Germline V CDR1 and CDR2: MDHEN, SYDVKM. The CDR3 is CASSFKKLEAFF. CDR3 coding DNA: TGTGCCAGCAGTTTCAAGAAGCTAGAAGCTTTCTTT.

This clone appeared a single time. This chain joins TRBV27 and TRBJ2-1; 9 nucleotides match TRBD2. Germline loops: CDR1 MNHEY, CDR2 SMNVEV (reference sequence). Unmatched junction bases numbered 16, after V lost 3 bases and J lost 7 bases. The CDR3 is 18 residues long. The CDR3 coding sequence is TGTGCCAGCAGTTTTCACCACCGGACTAGCGAAAGGTATAATGAGCAGTTCTTC. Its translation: CASSFHHRTSERYNEQFF.

CDR3 amino acids: CASSFLGTAYQETQYF. The CDR3 DNA is TGTGCCAGCAGCTTCCTTGGCACAGCCTACCAAGAGACCCAGTACTTC. The gene calls are TRBV7-2 and TRBJ2-5; D is unresolved. Germline V gene data show CDR1 as SGHTA and CDR2 as FQGNSA. This CDR3 has 16 amino acids. V lost 3 bases to trimming and J lost 0 bases, with 14 bases between them.

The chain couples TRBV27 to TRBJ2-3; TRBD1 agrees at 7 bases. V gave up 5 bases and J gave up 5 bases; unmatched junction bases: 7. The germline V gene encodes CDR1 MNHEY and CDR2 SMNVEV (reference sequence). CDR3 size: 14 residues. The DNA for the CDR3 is TGTGCCAGCAGTCCGTGGACAGGTGGAGATACGCAGTATTTT. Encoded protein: CASSPWTGGDTQYF.

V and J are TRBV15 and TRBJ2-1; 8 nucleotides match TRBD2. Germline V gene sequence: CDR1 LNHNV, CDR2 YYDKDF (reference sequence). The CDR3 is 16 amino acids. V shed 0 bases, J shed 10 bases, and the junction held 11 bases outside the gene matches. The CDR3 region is CATSRDTGTSGLEQFF. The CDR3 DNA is TGTGCCACCAGCAGAGATACCGGGACTAGTGGGTTGGAGCAGTTCTTC.

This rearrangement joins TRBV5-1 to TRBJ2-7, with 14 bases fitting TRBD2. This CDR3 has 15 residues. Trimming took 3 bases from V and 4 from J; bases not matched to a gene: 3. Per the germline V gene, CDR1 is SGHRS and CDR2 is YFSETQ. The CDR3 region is CASSSGTSGGYEQYF. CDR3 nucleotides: TGCGCCAGCAGCTCCGGGACTAGCGGGGGTTACGAGCAGTACTTC. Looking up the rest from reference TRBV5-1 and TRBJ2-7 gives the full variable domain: KAGVTQTPRYLIKTRGQQVTLSCSPISGHRSVSWYQQTPGQGLQFLFEYFSETQRNKGNFPGRFSGRQFSNSRSEMNVSTLELGDSALYLCASSSGTSGGYEQYFGPGTRLTVT.